Each of the 26 T cell receptor beta chains below was sequenced from the same sample in a study of fetal regulatory T cell absence and autoimmunity. Assay: immunoSEQ multiplex PCR; the TCRdb copy retains only in-frame clones and omits some. Here the sample spans about 46,000 clones, about four fifths being singletons. Sequencing input: cord blood. These receptors all stem from a newborn boy with IPEX syndrome.

The V and J genes are TRBV19 and TRBJ2-3; D call uncertain. This CDR3 is 14 amino acids long. Germline V gene lookup returns CDR1 LNHDA and CDR2 SQIVND (reference sequence). With 6 bases removed from V and 2 bases from J, the gap between germline ends came to 12 bases. The CDR3 bases are TGTGCCAGTAGGTCGGAGAGATTCACAGATACGCAGTATTTT. It translates to CASRSERFTDTQYF.

J is TRBJ1-1 and V is TRBV7-9; D remains ambiguous. The CDR3 loop spans 14 amino acids. V was cut by 3 bases and J by 3 bases, with 11 bases left in between. Germline CDR1 reads SEHNR; CDR2 reads FQNEAQ (reference sequence). CDR3 nucleotides: TGTGCCAGCAGCTTGAAGGGTAGGGACACTGAAGCTTTCTTT. Amino acid sequence: CASSLKGRDTEAFF.

The V call is TRBV4-1, the J call TRBJ2-3; 7 positions agree with TRBD2. The trim removed 8 bases at V and 0 bases at J, leaving 11 bases unmatched. The CDR3 is made up of 16 amino acids. Germline V gives CDR1 MGHRA, CDR2 YSYEKL. The CDR3 DNA reads TGCGCCAGCCATCCTTTGGGGGACTATAGCACAGATACGCAGTATTTT. This encodes CASHPLGDYSTDTQYF.

The V and J genes are TRBV5-1 and TRBJ2-7; 10 bases map to TRBD2. Trimming took 5 bases from V and 0 from J; bases not matched to a gene: 5. CDR1 SGHRS and CDR2 YFSETQ come from the germline V gene. This CDR3 comprises 15 residues. As DNA, the CDR3 is TGCGCCAGCAGGCGGACTAGCGGTGACTCCTACGAGCAGTACTTC. Protein product: CASRRTSGDSYEQYF.

This sequence joins TRBV15 and TRBJ2-3; 9 bases match TRBD1. The V and J ends lost 1 base and 4 bases, in that order; junction bases with no gene match: 3. Germline assignment: CDR1 LNHNV and CDR2 YYDKDF (reference sequence). This CDR3 region has 15 residues. CDR3 DNA: TGTGCCACCAGCAGAGGCGGGACAGGGCCAGATACGCAGTATTTT. Translation gives CATSRGGTGPDTQYF.

The CDR3 coding sequence is TGTGCCAGCAGCACCCGACAGGGGGCTTTGAACACTGAAGCTTTCTTT. Translating it yields CASSTRQGALNTEAFF. The rearrangement joins TRBV11-3 to TRBJ1-1, with 10 positions matching TRBD1. V shed 5 bases and J 0 bases; nucleotides not matched to a gene: 6. The CDR3 consists of 16 residues. Germline values: CDR1 SGHNT, CDR2 YENEEA.

The chain is built from TRBV29-1 and TRBJ2-6; D call uncertain. V lost 4 bases and J lost 4, with 8 bases in between. CDR3 length equals 13 residues. Germline V gives CDR1 SQVTM, CDR2 ANQGSEA. The CDR3 coding sequence is TGCAGCGTTGGATGGTCCGGGGCCAACGTCCTGACTTTC. It encodes CSVGWSGANVLTF.

The chain carries TRBV6-1 and TRBJ2-7; 11 nucleotides agree with TRBD2. Germline CDR1 reads MNHNS; CDR2 reads SASEGT. The CDR3 is 15 amino acids. V lost 5 bases, J lost 2 bases, and 5 bases stayed unmatched. CDR3 DNA: TGTGCCAGCAGTCCGGGACTAGCGGAGGCCTACGAGCAGTACTTC. Protein: CASSPGLAEAYEQYF.

A single count supports this clone. This sequence joins TRBV4-2 and TRBJ2-1; 8 nucleotides match TRBD1. CDR3 length: 15 residues. V lost 0 bases to trimming and J lost 7 bases; unmatched junction nucleotides: 5. The V gene's germline CDR1 is LGHNA and CDR2 YNFKEQ. The CDR3, as DNA: TGTGCCAGCAGCCAAGACAGGGACAGGCTTAATGAGCAGTTCTTC. Residues: CASSQDRDRLNEQFF.

The chain employs TRBV15 and TRBJ2-7; TRBD1 is a possible D gene (6 bases). CDR3 size: 14 residues. The V end lost 5 bases, the J end lost 0 bases, and 11 bases lay between the germline ends. Germline V gene data show CDR1 as LNHNV and CDR2 as YYDKDF (reference sequence). CDR3: CATSAGTYSYEQYF. CDR3 in DNA: TGTGCCACCAGCGCCGGGACATACTCCTACGAGCAGTACTTC.

The chain couples TRBV11-3 to TRBJ2-5; TRBD1 aligns across 7 bases. V gave up 5 bases and J gave up 4 bases; unmatched junction bases: 4. The germline CDR1 and CDR2 sequences are SGHNT and YENEEA. There are 13 residues in the CDR3. This CDR3 reads CASSVTGRETQYF. Written as DNA, the CDR3 is TGTGCCAGCAGCGTGACAGGGCGAGAGACCCAGTACTTC. Full variable domain (outside the CDR3, taken from reference TRBV11-3 and TRBJ2-5): EAGVVQSPRYKIIEKKQPVAFWCNPISGHNTLYWYLQNLGQGPELLIRYENEEAVDDSQLPKDRFSAERLKGVDSTLKIQPAELGDSAVYLCASSVTGRETQYFGPGTRLLVL.

This clone was detected once. The CDR3 nucleotides read TGTGCCTGGATTCCGGGACTAGCGTCGAACACCGGGGAGCTGTTTTTT. Protein product: CAWIPGLASNTGELFF. This chain uses TRBV30 with TRBJ2-2; 10 nucleotides match TRBD2. Germline assignment: CDR1 GTSNPN and CDR2 SVGIG (reference sequence). The V segment lost 4 bases and the J segment 0 bases; nucleotides outside the gene matches: 5. The CDR3 extends over 16 amino acids.

The chain carries TRBV30 and TRBJ2-1; 8 nucleotides line up with TRBD1. In germline, CDR1 is GTSNPN, CDR2 SVGIG (reference sequence). CDR3 size: 15 residues. V dropped 0 bases and J dropped 13; count of bases not matched to a gene: 14. In DNA, the CDR3 is TGTGCCTGGAGTGTACGAAGGGACAGGATGGTAACACAGTTCTTC. It specifies CAWSVRRDRMVTQFF.

The chain carries TRBV7-6 and TRBJ2-7; TRBD2 aligns across 10 bases. Germline V gives CDR1 SGHVS, CDR2 FNYEAQ. This CDR3 region has 14 residues. Unmatched junction bases numbered 1, after V lost 2 bases and J lost 3 bases. The CDR3 DNA reads as TGTGCCAGCAGCTTAAAGCGGGGGGGCTACGAGCAGTACTTC. Encoded protein: CASSLKRGGYEQYF.

The chain couples TRBV6-1 to TRBJ1-1, with TRBD1 matching 10 bases. Germline V lookup: CDR1 MNHNS, CDR2 SASEGT. V gave up 6 bases and J gave up 3 bases; unmatched junction bases: 4. CDR3 size: 14 residues. The CDR3 DNA reads as TGTGCCAGCAGACGGACAGGGGGGGACACTGAAGCTTTCTTT. As protein: CASRRTGGDTEAFF.

The J gene is TRBJ2-5, the V gene TRBV4-3; TRBD2 matches 9 bases. V dropped 4 bases and J dropped 5; count of bases not matched to a gene: 8. The CDR3 is 15 amino acids. Germline assignment: CDR1 LGHNA and CDR2 YSLEER. CDR3 residues: CASSLSGGPTETQYF. The DNA of the CDR3 is TGCGCCAGCAGCCTTAGCGGGGGCCCCACGGAGACCCAGTACTTC.

Comments on this clone: The sample holds other DNA sequences that translate to the same CDR3. This chain uses TRBV1 with TRBJ2-3; the table's D call, TRBD2, has no DNA check behind it. TRBV1 is labeled a pseudogene. CDR3 size: 15 residues. CDR3 sequence reads: CTSLTSGQSTDTQYF. In nucleotides, the CDR3 is TGCACCAGCCTGACTAGCGGACAAAGCACAGATACGCAGTATTTT.

This chain's CDR3 is CASSYGTSGGDTQYF. DNA for the CDR3: TGTGCCAGCAGTTACGGGACTAGCGGGGGAGATACGCAGTATTTT. The rearrangement joins TRBV6-5 to TRBJ2-3, with 14 bases matching TRBD2. Trimming cost V 2 bases and J 5 bases; bases outside gene matches: 0. CDR1 and CDR2 (germline): MNHEY, SVGAGI. This CDR3 is built from 15 residues.

This sequence joins TRBV7-2 and TRBJ1-1; 8 bases agree with TRBD1. Germline trimming cut 5 bases from V and 4 bases from J; bases unmatched to any gene: 3. Germline V gene lookup returns CDR1 SGHTA and CDR2 FQGNSA. This CDR3 is 13 amino acids long. The DNA of the CDR3 is TGTGCCAGCAGCGCTACAGGGGGCACTGAAGCTTTCTTT. Encoded protein: CASSATGGTEAFF.

The genes are TRBV18 and TRBJ2-7; D gene uncertain. Trimming removed 3 bases from V and 2 bases from J, with 8 bases in between. Germline V gene lookup returns CDR1 KGHSH and CDR2 LQKENI. This CDR3 is 13 amino acids long. In DNA form, the CDR3 reads TGTGCCAGCTCACCCGACCAAACCTACGAGCAGTACTTC. This translates into CASSPDQTYEQYF.

The chain recombines TRBV5-1 with TRBJ1-6; 7 nucleotides align to TRBD1. J gave up 5 bases and V 0 bases, and 8 bases lay outside the gene matches. The CDR3 sequence is 17 residues long. Germline loops: CDR1 SGHRS, CDR2 YFSETQ. DNA of the CDR3: TGCGCCAGCAGCTTGGATCCCCGACAGGGACATAATTCACCCCTCCACTTT. This translates into CASSLDPRQGHNSPLHF.

The chain links TRBV4-1 to TRBJ2-5; 9 bases agree with TRBD2. Germline V gene data show CDR1 as MGHRA and CDR2 as YSYEKL. This CDR3 contains 16 residues. V shed 2 bases and J 2 bases; nucleotides not matched to a gene: 6. Here the CDR3 reads CASSQTAGGLQETQYF. Here the CDR3 DNA reads TGCGCCAGCAGCCAAACAGCGGGAGGCCTGCAAGAGACCCAGTACTTC.

In its sample, this clone was seen once. This chain links TRBV27 with TRBJ1-1; the match to TRBD1 covers 7 bases. The CDR3 consists of 14 residues. Germline V gives CDR1 MNHEY, CDR2 SMNVEV (reference sequence). The V and J ends lost 3 bases and 4 bases, in that order; junction bases with no gene match: 5. CDR3 nucleotides: TGTGCCAGCAGTTTCTGGGCAGGGGGCACTGAAGCTTTCTTT. Translating it yields CASSFWAGGTEAFF.

The J gene is TRBJ1-3, the V gene TRBV10-1, with TRBD1 matching 8 bases. The germline gives CDR1 WNHNN, CDR2 SYGVQD (reference sequence). Germline trimming cut 6 bases from V and 2 bases from J; bases unmatched to any gene: 9. The CDR3 has 16 residues. In DNA form, the CDR3 reads TGCGCCAGCAGAACAGGGGGGCGATGGGCTGGAAACACCATATATTTT. Translated, it gives CASRTGGRWAGNTIYF.

The rearrangement links TRBV6-1 to TRBJ1-2; D perhaps matches TRBD1 (6 bases). The CDR3 spans 13 residues. Germline assignment: CDR1 MNHNS and CDR2 SASEGT. V was shortened by 6 bases and J by 3 bases, with 11 bases between the two germline ends. For the CDR3, the DNA is TGTGCCAGCAGGTGGTCAGGGGACTATGGCTACACCTTC. Encoded protein: CASRWSGDYGYTF.

This clone showed up just a few times. The chain links TRBV2 to TRBJ1-2; the D gene is possibly TRBD1 (5 bases). V lost 9 bases, J lost 4 bases, and 9 bases lay in between. CDR1 is SNHLY and CDR2 is FYNNEI in the germline V gene. CDR3 size: 11 residues. This CDR3 is CARTESYGYTF. Written as DNA, the CDR3 is TGTGCCAGGACAGAGAGCTATGGCTACACCTTC.